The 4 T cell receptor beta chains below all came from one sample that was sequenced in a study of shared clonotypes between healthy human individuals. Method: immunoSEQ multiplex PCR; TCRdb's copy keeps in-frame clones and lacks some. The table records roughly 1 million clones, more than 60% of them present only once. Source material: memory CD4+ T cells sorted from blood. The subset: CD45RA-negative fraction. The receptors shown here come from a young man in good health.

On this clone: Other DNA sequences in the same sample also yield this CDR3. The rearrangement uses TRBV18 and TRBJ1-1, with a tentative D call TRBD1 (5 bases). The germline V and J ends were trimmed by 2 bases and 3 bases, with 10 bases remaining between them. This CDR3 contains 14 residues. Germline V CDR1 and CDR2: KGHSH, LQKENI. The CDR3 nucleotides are TGTGCCAGCTCACCATTTCGGGGGGACACTGAAGCTTTCTTT. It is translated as CASSPFRGDTEAFF.

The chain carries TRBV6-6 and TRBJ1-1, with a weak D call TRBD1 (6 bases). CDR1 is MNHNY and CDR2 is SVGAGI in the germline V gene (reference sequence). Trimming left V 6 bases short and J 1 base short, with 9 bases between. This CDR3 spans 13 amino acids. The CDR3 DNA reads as TGTGCCAGCAGCGGACAGAAGAACACTGAAGCTTTCTTT. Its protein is CASSGQKNTEAFF.

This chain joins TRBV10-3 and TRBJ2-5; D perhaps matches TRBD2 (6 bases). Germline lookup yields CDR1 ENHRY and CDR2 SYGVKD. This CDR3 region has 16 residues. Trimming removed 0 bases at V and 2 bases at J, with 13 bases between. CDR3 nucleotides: TGTGCCATCAGTGAGTCGTTCGCGGGAAAACAAGAGACCCAGTACTTC. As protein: CAISESFAGKQETQYF.

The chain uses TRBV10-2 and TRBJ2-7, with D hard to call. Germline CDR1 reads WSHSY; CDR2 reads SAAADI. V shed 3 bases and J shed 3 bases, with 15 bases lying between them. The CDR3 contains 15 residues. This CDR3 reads CASSETRSGVYEQYF. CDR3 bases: TGCGCCAGCAGTGAAACGAGGTCAGGCGTCTACGAGCAGTACTTC.